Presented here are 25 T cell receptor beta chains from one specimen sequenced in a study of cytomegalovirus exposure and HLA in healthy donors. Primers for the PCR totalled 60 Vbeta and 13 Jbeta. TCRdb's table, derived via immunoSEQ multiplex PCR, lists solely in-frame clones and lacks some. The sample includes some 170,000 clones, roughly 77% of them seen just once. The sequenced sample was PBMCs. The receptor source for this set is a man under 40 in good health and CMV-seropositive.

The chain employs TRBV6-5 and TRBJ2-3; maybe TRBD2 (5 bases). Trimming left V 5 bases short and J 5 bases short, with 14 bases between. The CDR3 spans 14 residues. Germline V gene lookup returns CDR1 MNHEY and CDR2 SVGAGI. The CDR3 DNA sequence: TGTGCCAGCAGTCGGCCCTTAACTAGAGATACGCAGTATTTT. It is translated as CASSRPLTRDTQYF.

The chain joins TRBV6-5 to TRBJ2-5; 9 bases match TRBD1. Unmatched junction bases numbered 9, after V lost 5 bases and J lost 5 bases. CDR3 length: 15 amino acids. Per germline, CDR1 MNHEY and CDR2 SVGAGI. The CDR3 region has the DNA TGTGCCAGCAGTACGCGACAGGGGGTGCTGGAGACCCAGTACTTC. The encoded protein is CASSTRQGVLETQYF.

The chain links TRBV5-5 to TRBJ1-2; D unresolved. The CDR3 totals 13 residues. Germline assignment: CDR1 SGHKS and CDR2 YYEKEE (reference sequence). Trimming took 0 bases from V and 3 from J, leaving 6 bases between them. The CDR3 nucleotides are TGTGCCAGCAGCTTGGTCCAGGACTATGGCTACACCTTC. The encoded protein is CASSLVQDYGYTF. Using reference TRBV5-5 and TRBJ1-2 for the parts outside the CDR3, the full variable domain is DAGVTQSPTHLIKTRGQQVTLRCSPISGHKSVSWYQQVLGQGPQFIFQYYEKEERGRGNFPDRFSARQFPNYSSELNVNALLLGDSALYLCASSLVQDYGYTFGSGTRLTVV.

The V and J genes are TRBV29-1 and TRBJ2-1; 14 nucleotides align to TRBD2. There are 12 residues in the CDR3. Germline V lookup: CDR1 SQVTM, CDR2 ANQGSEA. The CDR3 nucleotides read TGCAGACGACTAGCGGGGGGGCGGGAGCAGTTCTTC. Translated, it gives CRRLAGGREQFF.

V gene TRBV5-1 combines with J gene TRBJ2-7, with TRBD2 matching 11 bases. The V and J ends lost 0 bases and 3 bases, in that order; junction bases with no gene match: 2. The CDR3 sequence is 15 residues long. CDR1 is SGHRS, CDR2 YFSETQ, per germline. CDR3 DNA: TGCGCCAGCAGCTTGGTAGCGGGGGGGAACTACGAGCAGTACTTC. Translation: CASSLVAGGNYEQYF.

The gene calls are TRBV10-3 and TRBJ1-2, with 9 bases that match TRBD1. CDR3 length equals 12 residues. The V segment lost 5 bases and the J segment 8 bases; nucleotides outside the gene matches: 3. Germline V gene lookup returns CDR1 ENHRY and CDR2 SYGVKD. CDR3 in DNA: TGTGCCATCAGTCCGGACAGGGGAGGCTACACCTTC. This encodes CAISPDRGGYTF.

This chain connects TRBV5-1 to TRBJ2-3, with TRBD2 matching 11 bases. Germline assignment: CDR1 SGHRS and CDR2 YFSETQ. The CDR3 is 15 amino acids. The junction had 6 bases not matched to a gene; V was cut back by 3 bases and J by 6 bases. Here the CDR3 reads CASSWASGGMDTQYF. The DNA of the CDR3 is TGCGCCAGCAGCTGGGCTAGCGGGGGGATGGATACGCAGTATTTT. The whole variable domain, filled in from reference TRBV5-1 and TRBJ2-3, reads KAGVTQTPRYLIKTRGQQVTLSCSPISGHRSVSWYQQTPGQGLQFLFEYFSETQRNKGNFPGRFSGRQFSNSRSEMNVSTLELGDSALYLCASSWASGGMDTQYFGPGTRLTVL.

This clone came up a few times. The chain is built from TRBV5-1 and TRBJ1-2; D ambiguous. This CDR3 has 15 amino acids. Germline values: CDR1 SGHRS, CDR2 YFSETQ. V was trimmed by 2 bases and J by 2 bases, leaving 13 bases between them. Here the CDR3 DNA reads TGCGCCAGCAGCTTTTCGGAGAACCCGAACTATGGCTACACCTTC. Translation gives CASSFSENPNYGYTF.

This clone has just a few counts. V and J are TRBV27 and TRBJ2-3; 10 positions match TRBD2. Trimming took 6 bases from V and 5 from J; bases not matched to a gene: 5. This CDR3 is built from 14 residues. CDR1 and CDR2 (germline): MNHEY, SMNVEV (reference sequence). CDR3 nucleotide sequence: TGTGCCAGCAGGCATGTAGCGGGGGGAGATACGCAGTATTTT. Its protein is CASRHVAGGDTQYF.

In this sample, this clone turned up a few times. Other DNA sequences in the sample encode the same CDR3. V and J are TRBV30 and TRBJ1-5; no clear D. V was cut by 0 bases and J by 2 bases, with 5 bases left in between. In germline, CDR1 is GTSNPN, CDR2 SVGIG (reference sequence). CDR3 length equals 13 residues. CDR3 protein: CAWSVRGNQPQHF. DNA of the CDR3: TGTGCCTGGAGTGTACGAGGCAATCAGCCCCAGCATTTT. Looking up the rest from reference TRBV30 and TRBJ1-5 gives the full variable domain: SQTIHQWPATLVQPVGSPLSLECTVEGTSNPNLYWYRQAAGRGLQLLFYSVGIGQISSEVPQNLSASRPQDRQFILSSKKLLLSDSGFYLCAWSVRGNQPQHFGDGTRLSIL.

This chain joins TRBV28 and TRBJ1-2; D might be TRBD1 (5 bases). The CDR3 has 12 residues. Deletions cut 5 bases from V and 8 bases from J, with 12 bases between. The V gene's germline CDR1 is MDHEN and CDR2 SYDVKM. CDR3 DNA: TGTGCCAGCAGTAATGGGGCTAGGGGCTACACCTTC. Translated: CASSNGARGYTF.

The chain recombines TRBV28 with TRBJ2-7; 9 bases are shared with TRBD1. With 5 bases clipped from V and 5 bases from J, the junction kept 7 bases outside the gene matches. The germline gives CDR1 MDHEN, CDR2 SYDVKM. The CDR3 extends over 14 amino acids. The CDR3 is CASSPRTGDNEQYF. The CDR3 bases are TGTGCCAGCAGTCCCAGGACAGGGGATAACGAGCAGTACTTC.

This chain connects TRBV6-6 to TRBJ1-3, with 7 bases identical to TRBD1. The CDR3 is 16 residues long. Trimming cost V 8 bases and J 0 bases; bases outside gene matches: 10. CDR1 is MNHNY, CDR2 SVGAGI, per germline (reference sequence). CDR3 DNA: TGTGCCAGCCTGGCGTGGGGGACAGTCTCTGGAAACACCATATATTTT. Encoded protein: CASLAWGTVSGNTIYF.

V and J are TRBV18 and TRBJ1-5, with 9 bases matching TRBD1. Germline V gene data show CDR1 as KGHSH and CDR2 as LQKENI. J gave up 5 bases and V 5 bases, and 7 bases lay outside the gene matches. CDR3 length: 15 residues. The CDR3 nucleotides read TGTGCCAGCTCAAGTGGACAGGGGCGCGATCAGCCCCAGCATTTT. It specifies CASSSGQGRDQPQHF.

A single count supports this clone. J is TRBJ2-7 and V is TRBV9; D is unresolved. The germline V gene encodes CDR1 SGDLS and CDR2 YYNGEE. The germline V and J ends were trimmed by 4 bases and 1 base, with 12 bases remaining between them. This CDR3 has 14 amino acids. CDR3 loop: CASSPLPSSYEQYF. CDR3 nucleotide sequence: TGTGCCAGCAGCCCTCTGCCTAGTTCCTACGAGCAGTACTTC.

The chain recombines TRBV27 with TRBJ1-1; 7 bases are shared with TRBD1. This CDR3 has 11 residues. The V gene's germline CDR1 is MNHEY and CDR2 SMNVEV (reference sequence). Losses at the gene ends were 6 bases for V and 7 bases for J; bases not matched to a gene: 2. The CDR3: CASRTGFEAFF. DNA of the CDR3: TGTGCCAGCAGGACAGGGTTTGAAGCTTTCTTT.

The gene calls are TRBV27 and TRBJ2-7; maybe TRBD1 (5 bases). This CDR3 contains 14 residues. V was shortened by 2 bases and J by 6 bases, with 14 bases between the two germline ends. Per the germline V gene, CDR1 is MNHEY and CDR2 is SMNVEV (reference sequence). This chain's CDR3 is CASSLGQGQAEQYF. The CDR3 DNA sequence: TGTGCCAGCAGTTTAGGGCAGGGCCAGGCCGAGCAGTACTTC.

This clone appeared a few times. The CDR3 reads CASSLVGLAGGQGTQYF. The CDR3 bases are TGTGCCAGCAGCTTAGTGGGACTAGCGGGGGGGCAAGGCACGCAGTATTTT. V is TRBV5-5 and J is TRBJ2-3, with 16 bases lining up with TRBD2. The CDR3 is made up of 17 amino acids. Trimming removed 2 bases from V and 9 bases from J; junction bases left unmatched: 9. Germline values: CDR1 SGHKS, CDR2 YYEKEE (reference sequence).

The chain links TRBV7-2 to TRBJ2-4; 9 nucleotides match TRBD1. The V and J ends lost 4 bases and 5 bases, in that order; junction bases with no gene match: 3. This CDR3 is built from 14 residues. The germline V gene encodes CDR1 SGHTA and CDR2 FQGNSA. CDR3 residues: CASSSWTGENIQYF. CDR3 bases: TGTGCCAGCAGCTCTTGGACAGGGGAAAACATTCAGTACTTC.

The CDR3 protein is CASSSVGTANSGANVLTF. CDR3 coding DNA: TGTGCCAGCAGCTCCGTTGGGACAGCCAACTCTGGGGCCAACGTCCTGACTTTC. V gene TRBV7-3 combines with J gene TRBJ2-6, with 7 bases matching TRBD1. V lost 4 bases and J lost 0; bases outside the gene matches: 9. The CDR3 totals 18 residues. Germline CDR1 reads SGHTA; CDR2 reads FQGTGA.

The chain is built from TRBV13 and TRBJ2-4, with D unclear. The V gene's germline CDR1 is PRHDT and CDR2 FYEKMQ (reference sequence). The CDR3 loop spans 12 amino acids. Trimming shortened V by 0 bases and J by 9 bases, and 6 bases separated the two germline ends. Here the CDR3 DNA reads TGTGCCAGCAGCTTAGGGTCGGGCATTCAGTACTTC. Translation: CASSLGSGIQYF.

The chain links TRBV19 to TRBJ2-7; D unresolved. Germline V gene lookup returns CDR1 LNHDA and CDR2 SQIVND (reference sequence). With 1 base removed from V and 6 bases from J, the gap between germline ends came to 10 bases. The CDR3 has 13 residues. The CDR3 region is CASSIGLLFEQYF. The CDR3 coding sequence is TGTGCCAGTAGTATAGGACTTCTGTTCGAGCAGTACTTC.

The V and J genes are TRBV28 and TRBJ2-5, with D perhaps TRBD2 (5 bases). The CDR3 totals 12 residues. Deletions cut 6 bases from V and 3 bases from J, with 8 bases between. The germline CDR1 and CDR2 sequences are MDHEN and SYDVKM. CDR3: CASSSAEETQYF. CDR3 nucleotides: TGTGCCAGCAGCTCAGCGGAAGAGACCCAGTACTTC.

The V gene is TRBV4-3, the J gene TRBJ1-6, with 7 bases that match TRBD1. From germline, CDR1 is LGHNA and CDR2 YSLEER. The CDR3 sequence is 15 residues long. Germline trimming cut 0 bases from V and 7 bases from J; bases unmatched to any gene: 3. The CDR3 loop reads CASSQEGTDNSPLHF. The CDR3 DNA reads TGCGCCAGCAGCCAAGAGGGGACAGACAATTCACCCCTCCACTTT.

The CDR3 protein is CASSSYLTGTGPTEQFF. DNA of the CDR3: TGTGCCAGCAGCTCCTACTTAACCGGGACAGGGCCTACTGAGCAGTTCTTC. This chain uses TRBV11-3 with TRBJ2-1; TRBD1 matches at 9 bases. From germline, CDR1 is SGHNT and CDR2 YENEEA. The CDR3 runs 17 residues. The junction had 16 bases not matched to a gene; V was cut back by 4 bases and J by 9 bases.